This T cell receptor beta chain stems from a study of blood T cells in healthy people across ages. General study results and limits: With age, beta diversity per million T cells declined roughly linearly, significantly by over 35. Lack of knowledge of donor CMV status possibly confounded expanded clonotype changes.

This clonotype has more than one count but fewer than ten. Its target is unknown. Sample-barcoded 5' priming and a J-beta primer mix drove a second PCR of roughly 7 to 11 cycles. A 12-random-nucleotide template-switch adaptor tagged each cDNA molecule. TCRdb re-called the 5' RACE reads through MiXCR, storing one row per CDR3 protein. The sample contains around 1,600,000 distinct CDR3 sequences, approximately 43% of which appear only once. This CDR3 spans 16 amino acids. Trimming cost V 0 bases and J 2 bases; bases outside gene matches: 3. Per the germline V gene, CDR1 is DFQATT and CDR2 is SNEGSKA (reference sequence). Isolation of PBMCs gave at least 7 million cells per sample.

What was sequenced was blood. The clonotype was recovered from a woman between 18 and 29 years old in good health. The V call is TRBV20-1, the J call TRBJ2-2, with 10 bases matching TRBD2. CDR3 region: CSARDRLAGNTGELFF. CDR3 DNA sequence: TGCAGTGCTAGAGACCGACTAGCGGGTAACACCGGGGAGCTGTTTTTT.